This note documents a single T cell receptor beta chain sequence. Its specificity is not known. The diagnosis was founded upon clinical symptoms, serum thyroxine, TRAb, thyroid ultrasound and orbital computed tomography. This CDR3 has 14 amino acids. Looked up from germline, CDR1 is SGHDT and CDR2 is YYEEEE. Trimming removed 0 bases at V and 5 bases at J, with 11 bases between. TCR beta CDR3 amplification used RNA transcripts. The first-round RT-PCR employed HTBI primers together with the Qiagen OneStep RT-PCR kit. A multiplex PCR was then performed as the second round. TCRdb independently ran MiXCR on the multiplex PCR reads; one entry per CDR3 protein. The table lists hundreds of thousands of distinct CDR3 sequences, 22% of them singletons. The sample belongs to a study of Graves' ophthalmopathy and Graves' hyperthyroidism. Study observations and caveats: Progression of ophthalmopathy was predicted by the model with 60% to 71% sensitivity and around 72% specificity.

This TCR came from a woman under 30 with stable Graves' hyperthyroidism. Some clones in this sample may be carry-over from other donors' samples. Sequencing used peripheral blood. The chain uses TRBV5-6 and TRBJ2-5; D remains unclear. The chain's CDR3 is CASSLGQASETQYF. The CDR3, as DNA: TGTGCCAGCAGCTTGGGGCAGGCCAGTGAGACCCAGTACTTC. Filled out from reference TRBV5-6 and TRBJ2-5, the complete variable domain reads DAGVTQSPTHLIKTRGQQVTLRCSPKSGHDTVSWYQQALGQGPQFIFQYYEEEERQRGNFPDRFSGHQFPNYSSELNVNALLLGDSALYLCASSLGQASETQYFGPGTRLLVL.